Following are 17 T cell receptor beta chains from one sample sequenced in a study of tumor and adjacent non-tumor tissue in lung cancer. A modified ARM-PCR protocol with three rounds of nested PCR amplified TCRbeta. TCRdb recomputed calls from the multiplex PCR reads with MiXCR, one row per CDR3 protein. Of over 60,000 distinct CDR3 sequences listed, approximately 73% are singletons. This sample's RNA came from whole unsorted tissue. The source material was lung tumor tissue. The receptor set was obtained from a man aged 60 to 75 with non-small cell lung cancer.

This clonotype has only one observation. CDR3 protein: CASRGRVVYNEQFF. The DNA of the CDR3 is TGTGCCAGTAGAGGGCGGGTGGTCTACAATGAGCAGTTCTTC. V is TRBV19 and J is TRBJ2-1; perhaps TRBD2 as D (5 bases). V was pared by 6 bases and J by 3 bases, with 12 bases between. The CDR3 loop spans 14 amino acids. The germline gives CDR1 LNHDA, CDR2 SQIVND (reference sequence).

On this clonotype: A read error may account for a junction end that differs from germline. The rearrangement uses TRBV30 and TRBJ2-7, with D possibly being TRBD2 (5 bases). CDR1 is GTSNPN and CDR2 is SVGIG in the germline V gene (reference sequence). The CDR3 is 12 amino acids. CDR3 nucleotides: TGTGCCTGGAGTGTCGAGGGTTACGAGCAATACTTC. It translates to CAWSVEGYEQYF.

This chain links TRBV29-1 with TRBJ2-3, with 11 bases identical to TRBD1. The CDR3 is 14 residues long. CDR1 and CDR2 from the germline V gene are SQVTM and ANQGSEA. CDR3: CGVEDRGRRDTQYF. DNA for the CDR3: TGCGGTGTTGAGGACAGGGGGCGTAGGGATACGCAGTATTTT.

To note about this clonotype: No DNA is shown, since the ends of the CDR3 on it are uncertain; the CDR3 is the one TCRdb lists. V gene TRBV29-1 combines with J gene TRBJ2-1. In germline, CDR1 is SQVTM, CDR2 ANQGSEA. 17 amino acids form the CDR3, both terminal residues included. CDR3 sequence reads: CSVIFWSGGSSYNEQFF.

The chain combines TRBV5-8 with TRBJ2-7; 8 bases match TRBD2. V shed 3 bases and J 7 bases; nucleotides not matched to a gene: 15. Germline V gene lookup returns CDR1 SGHTS and CDR2 YDEGEE. This CDR3 is built from 16 residues. The chain's CDR3 is CASSSSGIVGTSEQYF. CDR3 nucleotides: TGTGCCAGCAGCTCAAGCGGGATAGTAGGGACTAGTGAGCAGTACTTC.

The chain is built from TRBV6-5 and TRBJ2-7; D is unresolved. This CDR3 region has 14 residues. Germline CDR1 MNHEY, CDR2 SVGAGI. The CDR3 DNA reads as TGTGTCAGTAGTTACTTGAGTAGCTCCTACGAGCAGTACTTC. Amino acids: CVSSYLSSSYEQYF.

Regarding this clonotype: A read error may account for a junction end that differs from germline. The rearrangement uses TRBV20-1 and TRBJ2-7, with D perhaps being TRBD1 or TRBD2 (6 bases each). CDR1 is DFQATT, CDR2 SNEGSKA, per germline (reference sequence). CDR3 length equals 12 residues. The CDR3 region has the DNA TGTAGTACTAGTCGGGGGCCTGACGAGCAGTACTTC. Protein: CSTSRGPDEQYF.

The chain recombines TRBV20-1 with TRBJ1-4; the D is unclear. CDR3 length: 15 amino acids. Germline V lookup: CDR1 DFQATT, CDR2 SNEGSKA (reference sequence). Trimming removed 0 bases from V and 4 bases from J, with 12 bases in between. Written as DNA, the CDR3 is TGCAGTGCTAGAGATTCAGGTGGGTTTAATGAAAAACTGTTTTTT. Translated: CSARDSGGFNEKLFF.

Notes on this clonotype: One end of the junction is discordant with germline, which a read error may explain. The J gene is TRBJ1-1, the V gene TRBV20-1; D not resolved. The CDR3 runs 14 residues. In germline, CDR1 is DFQATT, CDR2 SNEGSKA (reference sequence). The CDR3 DNA follows: TGCAGTGCTAGAGAGAAGGGAGTTTACATTGAAGCTTCCTTT. Translated, it gives CSAREKGVYIEASF.

This clonotype has just a few counts. At one end the junction does not follow the germline gene, possibly because of a read error. This chain links TRBV20-1 with TRBJ1-5, with a weak D call TRBD1 (5 bases). Germline lookup yields CDR1 DFQATT and CDR2 SNEGSKA (reference sequence). CDR3 length: 13 residues. As DNA, the CDR3 is TGTAGTGCTCAGGCGGGGACGGAGCAGTCCCAGCATTTT. Translating gives CSAQAGTEQSQHF.

The V call is TRBV5-6, the J call TRBJ2-1; 10 positions agree with TRBD1. Trimming took 4 bases from V and 10 from J; bases not matched to a gene: 11. Per germline, CDR1 SGHDT and CDR2 YYEEEE. This CDR3 comprises 15 residues. DNA for the CDR3: TGTGCCAGCAGCATGGTCCGGGACAGGGGACACGAGCAGTTCTTC. Its translation: CASSMVRDRGHEQFF. The whole variable domain, filled in from reference TRBV5-6 and TRBJ2-1, reads DAGVTQSPTHLIKTRGQQVTLRCSPKSGHDTVSWYQQALGQGPQFIFQYYEEEERQRGNFPDRFSGHQFPNYSSELNVNALLLGDSALYLCASSMVRDRGHEQFFGPGTRLTVL.

The chain links TRBV10-2 to TRBJ2-5; no definite D call. The CDR3 has 13 residues. Trimming removed 7 bases from V and 5 bases from J, with 14 bases in between. The germline V gene has CDR1 WSHSY and CDR2 SAAADI. CDR3 coding DNA: TGCGCCAGCACCGTGATGGGCCAGGAGACCCAGTACTTC. Residues: CASTVMGQETQYF.

Remarks on this clonotype: One end of the junction does not line up with germline, which may come from a read error. The V call is TRBV20-1, the J call TRBJ1-4, with D hard to call. The CDR3 consists of 13 residues. Germline lookup yields CDR1 DFQATT and CDR2 SNEGSKA (reference sequence). The CDR3 DNA reads as TGCAGTGCTGGAAAGCTGGTCGGTGAAAAACTGTCTTTT. It yields the protein CSAGKLVGEKLSF.

About this clonotype: Germline is not matched at one junction end, which may reflect a read error. V usage is TRBV12-3 or TRBV12-4 and J usage is TRBJ2-1, with a possible D match to TRBD1 (5 bases). The CDR3 consists of 11 residues. In DNA form, the CDR3 reads TGTGTCAGCAGTCCAGGGAATGAGCAGATCTTC. Translating gives CVSSPGNEQIF.

This chain uses TRBV20-1 with TRBJ2-1, with D perhaps matching TRBD2 (6 bases). Germline V gene lookup returns CDR1 DFQATT and CDR2 SNEGSKA (reference sequence). The CDR3 contains 17 residues. The V end was cut by 4 bases, the J end by 9 bases, with 28 bases between. In nucleotides, the CDR3 is TGCAGTGCTAAAGGCCAACTAGCAGGAGGGCCCGGATTTGAGCAGTTCTTC. It codes for CSAKGQLAGGPGFEQFF.

Of note for this clonotype: This could be a read error, since a much larger clone is one nucleotide away. The genes are TRBV5-6 and TRBJ2-7, with a tentative D call TRBD2 (6 bases). Germline V gives CDR1 SGHDT, CDR2 YYEEEE. The CDR3 has 14 residues. The CDR3 DNA reads as TGTGTCAGCAGCCCCCTGGAGGGAGGCTTCGAGCAGTACTTC. Translated: CVSSPLEGGFEQYF.

With respect to this clonotype: This CDR3 fails to terminate in the conserved phenylalanine or tryptophan, so it likely reflects a read error. The chain employs TRBV10-1 and TRBJ2-7; D is unclear. Per germline, CDR1 WNHNN and CDR2 SYGVQD (reference sequence). There are 12 residues in the CDR3. Trimming took off 4 bases at V and 5 bases at J, with 9 bases between the two ends. CDR3 in amino acids: CASSVLRDEQYC. CDR3 bases: TGCGCCAGCAGTGTGTTGAGAGACGAGCAGTACTGC.